The present entry profiles one T cell receptor beta chain with its context. This entry belongs to a study of T-cell reconstitution after alpha-beta-depleted transplantation in children. Unique molecular identifiers were used in preparing the TCRbeta library. TCRdb re-analysed the PCR reads in MiXCR, keeping a single row per CDR3 protein. Of more than 90,000 distinct CDR3 sequences in the sample, around 10% were seen once. The sequences come from PBMCs, collected before TCRalphabeta/CD19-depleted stem cell transplant. The sequence derives from a boy aged 2 to 9 with acute lymphoblastic leukemia, due to receive a stem cell transplant.

The CDR3 nucleotides read TGTGCCAGCAGCCAAGTGTCAGCGGCCAAACCCACAGATACGCAGTATTTT. Protein: CASSQVSAAKPTDTQYF. The chain couples TRBV14 to TRBJ2-3, with a possible D match to TRBD2 (5 bases). The germline CDR1 and CDR2 sequences are SGHDN and FVKESK. With 1 base removed from V and 2 bases from J, the gap between germline ends came to 16 bases. The CDR3 extends over 17 amino acids.